The 29 T cell receptor beta chains below come from one sample, sequenced in a study of T-cell memory formation after mild COVID-19. Using its own MiXCR run on the 5' RACE reads, TCRdb lists one record per CDR3 protein. The sample consists of 530,000 or so distinct CDR3 sequences, 17% of them appearing once. Sequenced material: PBMCs or a T cell subset sorted from them (not recorded which). All receptors derive from an adult woman who had mild COVID-19 (a few samples of this study predate the infection). Cell type and time point are not known.

There are a few counts of this clonotype. The CDR3 DNA reads TGCGCCAGCAGACCGACATGGAGCGCGGAGACCCAGTACTTC. This sequence encodes CASRPTWSAETQYF. V is TRBV5-1 and J is TRBJ2-5; D call uncertain. Per germline, CDR1 SGHRS and CDR2 YFSETQ. The CDR3 covers 14 residues. V lost 5 bases, J lost 5 bases, and 16 bases lay in between.

V and J are TRBV20-1 and TRBJ2-1, with TRBD1 matching 7 bases. The CDR3 extends over 15 amino acids. Losses at the gene ends were 4 bases for V and 9 bases for J; bases not matched to a gene: 15. In germline, CDR1 is DFQATT, CDR2 SNEGSKA (reference sequence). The CDR3 reads CSATDPGQLHGEQFF. The CDR3 DNA reads TGCAGTGCTACCGACCCGGGACAGCTGCATGGTGAGCAGTTCTTC.

The chain carries TRBV19 and TRBJ1-3; D may be TRBD1 (5 bases). Germline-derived CDR1 and CDR2 are LNHDA and SQIVND (reference sequence). Between the trimmed V and J ends, which lost 5 bases and 2 bases, there was a span of 13 bases. CDR3 length equals 15 residues. The CDR3 DNA sequence: TGTGCCAGTAGTCTCGAGGGGCGAGCTGGAAACACCATATATTTT. Translated: CASSLEGRAGNTIYF.

This clonotype turned up a few times. This chain links TRBV20-1 with TRBJ1-1; D unresolved. V lost 7 bases and J lost 4, with 16 bases in between. This CDR3 has 13 amino acids. Germline CDR1 is DFQATT and CDR2 is SNEGSKA (reference sequence). Here the CDR3 DNA reads TGCAGTGTTCGGACGGGATTAGGCACTGAAGCTTTCTTT. Its protein is CSVRTGLGTEAFF.

This chain's CDR3 is CASSERWGEQFF. CDR3 coding DNA: TGTGCCAGCAGTGAGCGGTGGGGTGAGCAGTTCTTC. V is TRBV6-1 and J is TRBJ2-1; no clear D. The CDR3 covers 12 residues. Germline V gives CDR1 MNHNS, CDR2 SASEGT. The V end lost 3 bases, the J end lost 9 bases, and 9 bases lay between the germline ends.

The sample holds many counts of this clonotype. The rearrangement links TRBV6-2 or TRBV6-3 to TRBJ2-7; D possibly corresponds to TRBD1 (5 bases). CDR3 length: 15 residues. V shed 2 bases and J shed 0 bases, with 11 bases lying between them. The V gene's germline CDR1 is MNHEY and CDR2 SVGEGT. The CDR3 DNA sequence: TGTGCCAGCAGTTACGACAGTGCTAGCTCCTACGAGCAGTACTTC. Translated: CASSYDSASSYEQYF.

This clonotype came up a few times. This sequence joins TRBV7-8 and TRBJ2-2; the D gene could be TRBD1 or TRBD2 (5 bases each). CDR1 is SGHVS and CDR2 is FQNEAQ in the germline V gene. The CDR3 sequence is 15 residues long. Between the trimmed V and J ends, which lost 5 bases and 0 bases, there was a span of 10 bases. The CDR3 is CASSPGPPNTGELFF. CDR3 bases: TGTGCCAGCAGCCCGGGACCGCCGAACACCGGGGAGCTGTTTTTT.

CDR3 coding DNA: TGTGCCAGCAGCTTGACAGGGAATGGTGACTATGGCTACACCTTC. This gives the protein CASSLTGNGDYGYTF. The chain recombines TRBV11-3 with TRBJ1-2, with 7 bases that match TRBD1. Trimming removed 3 bases from V and 3 bases from J; junction bases left unmatched: 7. Looked up from germline, CDR1 is SGHNT and CDR2 is YENEEA. The CDR3 runs to 15 residues.

CDR3 bases: TGCGCCAGCAGCTTCAAGGCAGATACGCAGTATTTT. It translates to CASSFKADTQYF. V usage is TRBV5-1 and J usage is TRBJ2-3; D is unclear. The CDR3 is 12 residues long. V was cut by 2 bases and J by 4 bases, with 5 bases left in between. CDR1 and CDR2 (germline): SGHRS, YFSETQ. The variable domain in full, completed from reference TRBV5-1 and TRBJ2-3, reads KAGVTQTPRYLIKTRGQQVTLSCSPISGHRSVSWYQQTPGQGLQFLFEYFSETQRNKGNFPGRFSGRQFSNSRSEMNVSTLELGDSALYLCASSFKADTQYFGPGTRLTVL.

This clonotype was detected a few times. The J gene is TRBJ2-7, the V gene TRBV3-1; perhaps TRBD1 as D (6 bases). Germline V CDR1 and CDR2: LGHDT, YNNKEL (reference sequence). V was clipped by 2 bases and J by 7 bases, with 9 bases between them. The CDR3 runs to 12 residues. Here the CDR3 reads CASSQQGGEQYF. Here the CDR3 DNA reads TGTGCCAGCAGCCAACAAGGGGGTGAGCAGTACTTC.

V gene TRBV6-5 combines with J gene TRBJ1-3; TRBD1 is a possible D gene (6 bases). V was cut by 6 bases and J by 0 bases, with 18 bases left in between. Germline lookup yields CDR1 MNHEY and CDR2 SVGAGI. CDR3 size: 17 residues. The DNA of the CDR3 is TGTGCCAGCAGCCTTGGGGGCGAGGTCCACTCTGGAAACACCATATATTTT. Its translation: CASSLGGEVHSGNTIYF.

The chain is built from TRBV21-1 and TRBJ2-3. TRBV21-1 is a known pseudogene. This CDR3 is 14 amino acids long. The CDR3 nucleotides are TGTGCCAGCAGCAAAGGGGGAAGCACAGATACGCAGTATTTT. Translating gives CASSKGGSTDTQYF.

The chain carries TRBV7-9 and TRBJ2-7; 8 bases match TRBD2. Germline V lookup: CDR1 SEHNR, CDR2 FQNEAQ (reference sequence). Trimming removed 5 bases from V and 5 bases from J; junction bases left unmatched: 14. The CDR3 contains 16 residues. CDR3 nucleotide sequence: TGTGCCAGCAGCCATACAACGGGAGGGAGCAGAAACGAGCAGTACTTC. Translated: CASSHTTGGSRNEQYF.

The genes are TRBV5-1 and TRBJ1-1; 7 bases line up with TRBD1. V was pared by 0 bases and J by 12 bases, with 8 bases of the junction left unmatched. The CDR3 is 13 amino acids. The germline CDR1 and CDR2 sequences are SGHRS and YFSETQ. The CDR3, as DNA: TGCGCCAGCAGCTTGGAAAGACAGGGAAAGCCTTTCTTT. It specifies CASSLERQGKPFF.

This chain links TRBV5-1 with TRBJ2-7, with a tentative D call TRBD1 (6 bases). V lost 6 bases, J lost 7 bases, and 17 bases lay in between. This CDR3 has 13 residues. The germline gives CDR1 SGHRS, CDR2 YFSETQ. CDR3 protein: CASKVRGLGEQYF. The CDR3 coding sequence is TGCGCCAGCAAGGTCAGGGGTCTTGGAGAGCAGTACTTC. Looking up the rest from reference TRBV5-1 and TRBJ2-7 gives the full variable domain: KAGVTQTPRYLIKTRGQQVTLSCSPISGHRSVSWYQQTPGQGLQFLFEYFSETQRNKGNFPGRFSGRQFSNSRSEMNVSTLELGDSALYLCASKVRGLGEQYFGPGTRLTVT.

The CDR3 here is CSVGATGFRETQYF. The CDR3 DNA reads as TGCAGCGTGGGTGCCACAGGTTTTAGAGAGACCCAGTACTTC. This chain links TRBV29-1 with TRBJ2-5; possible D gene TRBD1, 5 bases. CDR1 and CDR2 (germline): SQVTM, ANQGSEA. Trimming shortened V by 6 bases and J by 4 bases, and 18 bases separated the two germline ends. CDR3 length: 14 amino acids.

V gene TRBV6-2 or TRBV6-3 combines with J gene TRBJ2-4; maybe TRBD1 (6 bases). Germline V CDR1 and CDR2: MNHEY, SVGEGT. Trimming took off 5 bases at V and 0 bases at J, with 20 bases between the two ends. This CDR3 region has 18 residues. CDR3 sequence reads: CASSTIGDWGLAKNIQYF. The CDR3 coding sequence is TGTGCCAGCAGTACGATTGGAGATTGGGGGCTAGCCAAAAACATTCAGTACTTC.

This clonotype has just a few counts. The chain is built from TRBV18 and TRBJ2-1, with TRBD2 matching 13 bases. CDR1 is KGHSH, CDR2 LQKENI, per germline. The CDR3 extends over 19 amino acids. The J segment lost 2 bases and the V segment lost 6 bases, leaving 13 bases of the junction unmatched. The CDR3 protein is CASSRTSGRVMDAYNEQFF. The CDR3 nucleotides are TGTGCCAGCTCCCGCACTAGCGGGAGGGTTATGGACGCCTACAATGAGCAGTTCTTC.

This clonotype was observed a handful of times. The rearrangement links TRBV11-2 to TRBJ2-3; 7 bases fit TRBD2. The ends lost 0 bases at V and 0 bases at J; junction bases unmatched: 9. Germline CDR1 SGHAT, CDR2 FQNNGV. The CDR3 loop spans 18 amino acids. In nucleotides, the CDR3 is TGTGCCAGCAGCTTAGATGGACTAGGGCCGTTAAGCACAGATACGCAGTATTTT. Its protein product is CASSLDGLGPLSTDTQYF.

The chain combines TRBV20-1 with TRBJ2-3; 8 nucleotides match TRBD2. CDR1 is DFQATT and CDR2 is SNEGSKA in the germline V gene (reference sequence). CDR3 size: 19 residues. With V trimmed by 0 bases and J by 4 bases, 18 bases remained unmatched. This CDR3 is CSARDPRGFQREIADTQYF. CDR3 nucleotides: TGCAGTGCTAGAGATCCCCGGGGGTTTCAGCGGGAGATAGCAGATACGCAGTATTTT.

V gene TRBV7-3 combines with J gene TRBJ2-1; TRBD2 matches 9 bases. The CDR3 is made up of 15 amino acids. Germline CDR1 SGHTA, CDR2 FQGTGA. The V gene end was trimmed by 3 bases and the J gene end by 4 bases; junction bases not matched to a gene: 4. The CDR3 spells CASSLRGGAYNEQFF. For the CDR3, the DNA is TGTGCCAGCAGCTTGCGCGGGGGGGCATACAATGAGCAGTTCTTC. Full variable domain (rest looked up from reference TRBV7-3 and TRBJ2-1): GAGVSQTPSNKVTEKGKYVELRCDPISGHTALYWYRQSLGQGPEFLIYFQGTGAADDSGLPNDRFFAVRPEGSVSTLKIQRTERGDSAVYLCASSLRGGAYNEQFFGPGTRLTVL.

This clonotype has just a few counts. This rearrangement joins TRBV5-1 to TRBJ1-1; a weak D match, TRBD1 (6 bases). CDR3 length: 16 residues. CDR1 is SGHRS, CDR2 YFSETQ, per germline. Trimming cost V 0 bases and J 2 bases, with 14 bases left between them. CDR3 nucleotides: TGCGCCAGCAGCTTGGGACCTTGGGGGGCCAACACTGAAGCTTTCTTT. Amino acid sequence: CASSLGPWGANTEAFF.

This clonotype was observed a handful of times. This chain joins TRBV6-5 and TRBJ2-1; 13 bases align to TRBD2. Germline V gene sequence: CDR1 MNHEY, CDR2 SVGAGI. This CDR3 contains 17 residues. The ends lost 7 bases at V and 2 bases at J; junction bases unmatched: 8. CDR3 DNA sequence: TGTGCCAGCAATAAGAGACTAGCGGGAGGTGCCTACAATGAGCAGTTCTTC. It translates to CASNKRLAGGAYNEQFF.

In this sample, this clonotype turned up many times. This rearrangement joins TRBV7-9 to TRBJ1-2; D is ambiguous. The V end was cut by 3 bases, the J end by 4 bases, with 9 bases between. Germline V gene data show CDR1 as SEHNR and CDR2 as FQNEAQ (reference sequence). CDR3 length equals 13 residues. For the CDR3, the DNA is TGTGCCAGCAGCTTGGACGCAACCTATGGCTACACCTTC. Translated: CASSLDATYGYTF.

This clonotype turned up a few times. The chain has TRBV27 and TRBJ2-7; D is possibly TRBD2 (5 bases). CDR3 size: 15 residues. In germline, CDR1 is MNHEY, CDR2 SMNVEV (reference sequence). Trimming left V 2 bases short and J 0 bases short, with 11 bases between. CDR3 region: CASSLEAGISYEQYF. The CDR3 region has the DNA TGTGCCAGCAGTTTAGAGGCGGGCATCTCCTACGAGCAGTACTTC.

The rearrangement uses TRBV7-9 and TRBJ1-3, with a tentative D call TRBD1 (5 bases). The CDR3 runs 17 residues. V dropped 5 bases and J dropped 0 bases, with 17 bases sitting between them. The germline V gene encodes CDR1 SEHNR and CDR2 FQNEAQ (reference sequence). Here the CDR3 DNA reads TGTGCCAGCAGCCCCCGGACACAGCCGGGCTCTGGAAACACCATATATTTT. Encoded protein: CASSPRTQPGSGNTIYF.

In this sample, this clonotype turned up a few times. The chain recombines TRBV6-1 with TRBJ1-4, with TRBD1 matching over 10 bases. Germline V gives CDR1 MNHNS, CDR2 SASEGT. Losses at the gene ends were 6 bases for V and 9 bases for J; bases not matched to a gene: 10. The CDR3 consists of 15 residues. This CDR3 reads CASRPTEDRGKKLFF. DNA of the CDR3: TGTGCCAGCAGACCCACGGAGGACAGGGGGAAAAAACTGTTTTTT.

The V and J genes are TRBV3-1 and TRBJ1-4, with 7 bases aligning to TRBD1. J gave up 8 bases and V 4 bases, and 10 bases lay outside the gene matches. Germline V gives CDR1 LGHDT, CDR2 YNNKEL (reference sequence). CDR3 length equals 15 residues. As DNA, the CDR3 is TGTGCCAGCAGCCTACGACAGGGCGGCAACGAAAAACTGTTTTTT. It encodes CASSLRQGGNEKLFF. The variable domain in full, with the rest retrieved from reference TRBV3-1 and TRBJ1-4, is DTAVSQTPKYLVTQMGNDKSIKCEQNLGHDTMYWYKQDSKKFLKIMFSYNNKELIINETVPNRFSPKSPDKAHLNLHINSLELGDSAVYFCASSLRQGGNEKLFFGSGTQLSVL.

This clonotype has only a few counts. This chain uses TRBV29-1 with TRBJ2-1; unclear D gene. Per the germline V gene, CDR1 is SQVTM and CDR2 is ANQGSEA. Trimming removed 7 bases at V and 1 base at J, with 14 bases between. This CDR3 has 14 residues. CDR3 in amino acids: CSASDRASYNEQFF. CDR3 nucleotides: TGCAGCGCGAGTGACCGTGCATCCTACAATGAGCAGTTCTTC.